These 28 T cell receptor beta chains were all obtained from the same sample, sequenced in a study of blood T cell repertoires in COVID-19. The assay was immunoSEQ multiplex PCR, and TCRdb's table has in-frame clones only and misses some. The sample lists about 120,000 clones, roughly 80% seen once, with 2% to 3% in the top ten. The sample taken for sequencing was peripheral blood. These TCRs come from a man aged 45-65 years with acute or convalescent COVID-19.

J is TRBJ2-7 and V is TRBV5-1; 7 bases align to TRBD2. Germline CDR1 and CDR2: SGHRS and YFSETQ. The CDR3 has 13 amino acids. After removal of 7 bases from V and 0 bases from J, the junction contained 4 bases not matched to a gene. CDR3 protein: CASGEGLSYEQYF. Written as DNA, the CDR3 is TGCGCCAGCGGGGAGGGTCTCTCCTACGAGCAGTACTTC.

This clone was seen a single time. The gene calls are TRBV3-1 (or the pseudogene TRBV3-2) and TRBJ2-1; 7 nucleotides agree with TRBD2. V dropped 4 bases and J dropped 5; count of bases not matched to a gene: 11. CDR1 and CDR2 from the germline V gene are LGHDT and YNNKEL (reference sequence). The CDR3 consists of 16 residues. CDR3 bases: TGTGCCAGCAGCCTTAGCGGTGGGACTACCAACAATGAGCAGTTCTTC. Protein sequence: CASSLSGGTTNNEQFF.

This chain connects TRBV7-8 to TRBJ1-2; D gene unclear. Looked up from germline, CDR1 is SGHVS and CDR2 is FQNEAQ. V was trimmed by 4 bases and J by 2 bases, leaving 17 bases between them. The CDR3 sequence is 16 residues long. The CDR3 sequence: CASSSRLGRSNYGYTF. Written as DNA, the CDR3 is TGTGCCAGCAGCTCTCGGTTGGGCAGATCAAACTATGGCTACACCTTC. The full variable domain, completed using reference TRBV7-8 and TRBJ1-2, is GAGVSQSPRYKVAKRGQDVALRCDPISGHVSLFWYQQALGQGPEFLTYFQNEAQLDKSGLPSDRFFAERPEGSVSTLKIQRTQQEDSAVYLCASSSRLGRSNYGYTFGSGTRLTVV.

V is TRBV6-5 and J is TRBJ1-1; no firm D call. The CDR3 runs to 14 residues. Germline loops: CDR1 MNHEY, CDR2 SVGAGI. V was pared by 6 bases and J by 13 bases, with 24 bases between. The CDR3 loop reads CASRQPRAMGISFF. The CDR3 DNA reads TGTGCCAGCAGACAACCGCGGGCGATGGGAATAAGTTTCTTT.

This clone was counted between two and nine times. The J gene is TRBJ2-3, the V gene TRBV5-6; no definite D call. Germline V gene data show CDR1 as SGHDT and CDR2 as YYEEEE. CDR3 size: 15 residues. V was trimmed by 0 bases and J by 2 bases, leaving 10 bases between them. The DNA of the CDR3 is TGTGCCAGCAGCTTGGGCAGAAAATACACAGATACGCAGTATTTT. Amino acid sequence: CASSLGRKYTDTQYF.

The chain carries TRBV5-4 and TRBJ1-1, with 12 bases matching TRBD1. Per the germline V gene, CDR1 is SGHNT and CDR2 is YYREEE (reference sequence). After removal of 4 bases from V and 3 bases from J, the junction contained 4 bases not matched to a gene. There are 15 residues in the CDR3. Here the CDR3 reads CASSGGQGAYTEAFF. In nucleotides, the CDR3 is TGTGCCAGCAGCGGGGGACAGGGGGCGTACACTGAAGCTTTCTTT.

The CDR3 sequence: CASSRGQVSYNEQFF. The CDR3 DNA reads TGTGCCAGCAGTAGGGGACAGGTTAGCTACAATGAGCAGTTCTTC. The V call is TRBV6-5, the J call TRBJ2-1; 8 nucleotides agree with TRBD1. Germline V gene sequence: CDR1 MNHEY, CDR2 SVGAGI. The CDR3 runs to 15 residues. Trimming removed 5 bases from V and 3 bases from J; junction bases left unmatched: 6.

In this sample, this clone turned up a few times. The rearrangement links TRBV5-1 to TRBJ1-6; a weak D match, TRBD1 (5 bases). Germline V CDR1 and CDR2: SGHRS, YFSETQ. CDR3 length: 16 amino acids. V lost 0 bases to trimming and J lost 0 bases, with 7 bases between them. CDR3 protein: CASSLDRSSYNSPLHF. The CDR3, as DNA: TGCGCCAGCAGCTTGGACAGGAGCTCCTATAATTCACCCCTCCACTTT.

The rearrangement links TRBV12-5 to TRBJ2-1, with D perhaps TRBD1 (6 bases). Germline V gene lookup returns CDR1 LGHNT and CDR2 FRNRAP. The V end lost 3 bases, the J end lost 8 bases, and 11 bases lay between the germline ends. CDR3 length: 13 amino acids. The CDR3 DNA follows: TGTGCTAGTGGTTTTGGACAGACCTATGAGCAGTTCTTC. It encodes CASGFGQTYEQFF.

The rearrangement uses TRBV7-3 and TRBJ1-6, with D maybe TRBD1 (5 bases). The CDR3 has 14 amino acids. V shed 1 base and J shed 6 bases, with 7 bases lying between them. Germline loops: CDR1 SGHTA, CDR2 FQGTGA. The DNA for the CDR3 is TGTGCCAGCAGCTTAAACAGGAGTAATTCACCCCTCCACTTT. As protein: CASSLNRSNSPLHF.

This sequence joins TRBV4-1 and TRBJ2-7; tentative D call: TRBD2 (6 bases). The CDR3 is made up of 15 amino acids. The germline gives CDR1 MGHRA, CDR2 YSYEKL. V was trimmed by 2 bases and J by 7 bases, leaving 18 bases between them. The CDR3, as DNA: TGCGCCAGCAGCCAACCCCGTGAGGGGAGGAGGGAGCAGTACTTC. Protein: CASSQPREGRREQYF.

The V and J genes are TRBV27 and TRBJ1-3; 7 bases are shared with TRBD1. The germline V gene encodes CDR1 MNHEY and CDR2 SMNVEV (reference sequence). The CDR3 covers 16 residues. With 0 bases clipped from V and 5 bases from J, the junction kept 7 bases outside the gene matches. CDR3 coding DNA: TGTGCCAGCAGTTTATCCCCCACGACAGGGAGAAACACCATATATTTT. Its protein is CASSLSPTTGRNTIYF.

Here the CDR3 reads CATSDSGAQETQYF. The CDR3 DNA reads TGTGCCACCAGTGACTCAGGGGCCCAAGAGACCCAGTACTTC. The chain joins TRBV24-1 to TRBJ2-5, with a tentative D call TRBD1 (6 bases). The germline CDR1 and CDR2 sequences are KGHDR and SFDVKD. This CDR3 has 14 residues. The V gene lost 4 bases and the J gene lost 1 base, with 9 bases spanning the gap.

This chain links TRBV18 with TRBJ2-7; 7 nucleotides align to TRBD2. V lost 0 bases, J lost 1 base, and 3 bases stayed unmatched. CDR3 length: 15 residues. The germline CDR1 and CDR2 sequences are KGHSH and LQKENI. This chain's CDR3 is CASSPPLGGSYEQYF. CDR3 coding DNA: TGTGCCAGCTCACCACCCTTGGGAGGGTCCTACGAGCAGTACTTC.

The CDR3 DNA is TGTGCCAGCAGATCCGCCTCGAGCTCCTATAATTCACCCCTCCACTTT. It codes for CASRSASSSYNSPLHF. The J gene is TRBJ1-6, the V gene TRBV25-1; no definite D call. V lost 6 bases and J lost 0, with 12 bases in between. From germline, CDR1 is MGHDK and CDR2 SYGVNS. The CDR3 has 16 amino acids.

The chain carries TRBV7-3 and TRBJ2-3; TRBD2 is a possible D gene (6 bases). Germline CDR1 is SGHTA and CDR2 is FQGTGA. The germline V and J ends were trimmed by 5 bases and 3 bases, with 12 bases remaining between them. The CDR3 is made up of 14 amino acids. The CDR3 DNA reads TGTGCCAGCAGCCCCACAGGAGGGACAGATACGCAGTATTTT. This translates into CASSPTGGTDTQYF.

The rearrangement joins TRBV19 to TRBJ1-6, with D maybe TRBD1 (5 bases). Trimming stripped 5 bases from V and 8 bases from J, with 13 bases between. Germline assignment: CDR1 LNHDA and CDR2 SQIVND (reference sequence). The CDR3 is made up of 14 amino acids. The chain's CDR3 is CASSSQGGDSPLHF. Written as DNA, the CDR3 is TGTGCCAGTAGTTCCCAGGGTGGTGATTCACCCCTCCACTTT.

The CDR3 DNA sequence: TGTGCCAGCAGACCCGACGGACAACTATGGCAGGGCTACACCTTC. Translated, it gives CASRPDGQLWQGYTF. The chain combines TRBV7-9 with TRBJ1-2, with D perhaps TRBD1 (5 bases). V lost 6 bases and J lost 8, with 22 bases in between. This CDR3 comprises 15 residues. CDR1 and CDR2 from the germline V gene are SEHNR and FQNEAQ (reference sequence).

The rearrangement joins TRBV25-1 to TRBJ2-1; the match to TRBD1 covers 8 bases. The CDR3 contains 13 residues. Losses at the gene ends were 5 bases for V and 9 bases for J; bases not matched to a gene: 6. Looked up from germline, CDR1 is MGHDK and CDR2 is SYGVNS. CDR3: CASSQGAMGEQFF. The CDR3 region has the DNA TGTGCCAGCAGTCAGGGGGCTATGGGTGAGCAGTTCTTC.

The chain uses TRBV3-1 (or the pseudogene TRBV3-2) and TRBJ1-5; tentative D call: TRBD1 (6 bases). V gave up 5 bases and J gave up 3 bases, with 11 bases separating them. From germline, CDR1 is LGHDT and CDR2 YNNKEL (reference sequence). CDR3 length equals 14 residues. The CDR3 sequence: CASSTGFTNQPQHF. The CDR3, as DNA: TGTGCCAGCAGCACAGGGTTTACCAATCAGCCCCAGCATTTT.

The V gene is TRBV10-1, the J gene TRBJ1-1; TRBD1 agrees at 9 bases. Germline trimming cut 0 bases from V and 10 bases from J; bases unmatched to any gene: 6. This CDR3 has 14 residues. CDR1 and CDR2 (germline): WNHNN, SYGVQD (reference sequence). The CDR3 sequence: CASSESGTGFRAFF. DNA for the CDR3: TGCGCCAGCAGTGAGTCCGGGACAGGGTTCAGAGCTTTCTTT.

The chain joins TRBV5-6 to TRBJ2-3, with TRBD1 matching over 8 bases. This CDR3 has 16 amino acids. In germline, CDR1 is SGHDT, CDR2 YYEEEE. V trimming: 4 bases; J trimming: 0 bases; junction bases outside the gene matches: 7. The CDR3 is CASSGAGGDSTDTQYF. For the CDR3, the DNA is TGTGCCAGCAGCGGGGCAGGGGGCGACAGCACAGATACGCAGTATTTT.

This clone appeared a single time. V usage is TRBV3-1 (or the pseudogene TRBV3-2) and J usage is TRBJ2-1; D is ambiguous. The CDR3 is 18 amino acids. Germline-derived CDR1 and CDR2 are LGHDT and YNNKEL (reference sequence). The germline V and J ends were trimmed by 4 bases and 0 bases, with 19 bases remaining between them. CDR3 region: CASSPYPLGNNSYNEQFF. DNA for the CDR3: TGTGCCAGCAGCCCATACCCCCTTGGTAACAACTCCTACAATGAGCAGTTCTTC.

The chain is built from TRBV3-1 (or the pseudogene TRBV3-2) and TRBJ2-5, with 9 bases aligning to TRBD2. This CDR3 spans 18 amino acids. The germline gives CDR1 LGHDT, CDR2 YNNKEL (reference sequence). V lost 3 bases and J lost 5; bases outside the gene matches: 16. DNA for the CDR3: TGTGCCAGCAGCCAGGCGACTTTTGGCGGGGGGGCCTCGGAGACCCAGTACTTC. As protein: CASSQATFGGGASETQYF.

V usage is TRBV5-1 and J usage is TRBJ1-6; no definite D call. From germline, CDR1 is SGHRS and CDR2 YFSETQ. CDR3 length: 14 residues. Trimming removed 0 bases from V and 6 bases from J, with 7 bases in between. The CDR3 spells CASSLAFGNSPLHF. As DNA, the CDR3 is TGCGCCAGCAGCTTGGCATTCGGTAATTCACCCCTCCACTTT.

Points on this clone: Other DNA variants within this sample encode the same CDR3. The rearrangement links TRBV5-1 to TRBJ2-2; 8 positions match TRBD1. CDR3 length: 16 residues. CDR1 and CDR2 from the germline V gene are SGHRS and YFSETQ. The trim removed 0 bases at V and 2 bases at J, leaving 3 bases unmatched. CDR3: CASSLEGQGNTGELFF. CDR3 bases: TGCGCCAGCAGCTTGGAAGGACAGGGTAACACCGGGGAGCTGTTTTTT.

CDR3 amino acids: CASSQAQGAEAGNTIYF. The CDR3 nucleotides read TGTGCCAGCAGTCAAGCCCAGGGGGCTGAGGCTGGAAACACCATATATTTT. The V gene is TRBV28, the J gene TRBJ1-3; 8 nucleotides line up with TRBD1. The junction had 11 bases not matched to a gene; V was cut back by 5 bases and J by 2 bases. Per the germline V gene, CDR1 is MDHEN and CDR2 is SYDVKM. This CDR3 is 17 amino acids long.

The chain couples TRBV19 to TRBJ1-1; D might be TRBD1 (6 bases). The CDR3 loop spans 14 amino acids. Per germline, CDR1 LNHDA and CDR2 SQIVND (reference sequence). Trimming stripped 3 bases from V and 1 base from J, with 9 bases between. Here the CDR3 reads CASSMPGANTEAFF. CDR3 nucleotide sequence: TGTGCCAGTAGTATGCCAGGGGCGAACACTGAAGCTTTCTTT.